What follows is one T cell receptor beta chain and its context. The data were obtained in a study of cytomegalovirus exposure and HLA in healthy donors. Study in general: Earlier, 200 million or so T cells were analyzed, and 90 million to 120 million unique TCR beta sequences were found among them. Out of approximately 400 genotyped donors, roughly 78% belonged to the Caucasian-associated ancestry cluster.

The PCR ran on 60 Vbeta and 13 Jbeta primers. The data were produced by immunoSEQ multiplex PCR, yet TCRdb's version contains in-frame clones alone and is incomplete. The sample holds about 140,000 clones, about four fifths seen once. V dropped 4 bases and J dropped 8 bases, with 21 bases sitting between them. CDR3 size: 16 residues. Germline CDR1 and CDR2: MGHDK and SYGVNS. The sample taken for sequencing was PBMCs. The V and J genes are TRBV25-1 and TRBJ1-5, with a tentative D call TRBD1 (6 bases). The TCR comes from a male donor in good health and CMV-seronegative. CDR3 DNA sequence: TGTGCCAGCAGTGGGGGAGGGGGGGTTGGGGGGAAGCCCCAGCATTTT. Residues: CASSGGGGVGGKPQHF.